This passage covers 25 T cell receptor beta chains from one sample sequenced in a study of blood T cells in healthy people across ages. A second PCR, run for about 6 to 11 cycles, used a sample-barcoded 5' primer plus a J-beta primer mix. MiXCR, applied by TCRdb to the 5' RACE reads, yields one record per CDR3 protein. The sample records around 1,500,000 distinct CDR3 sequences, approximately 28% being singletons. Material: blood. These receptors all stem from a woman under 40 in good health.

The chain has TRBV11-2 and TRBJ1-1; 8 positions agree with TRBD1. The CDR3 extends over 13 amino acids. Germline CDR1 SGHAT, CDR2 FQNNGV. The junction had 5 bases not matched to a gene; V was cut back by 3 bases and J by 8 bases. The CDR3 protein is CASSFRRTGEAFF. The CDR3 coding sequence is TGTGCCAGCAGCTTCAGGAGGACAGGGGAAGCTTTCTTT.

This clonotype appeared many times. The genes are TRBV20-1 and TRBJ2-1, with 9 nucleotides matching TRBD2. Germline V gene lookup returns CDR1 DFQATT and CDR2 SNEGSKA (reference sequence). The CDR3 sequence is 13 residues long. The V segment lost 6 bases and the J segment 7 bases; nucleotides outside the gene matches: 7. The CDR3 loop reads CSAERTSANEQFF. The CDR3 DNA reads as TGCAGTGCAGAACGGACTAGCGCTAATGAGCAGTTCTTC.

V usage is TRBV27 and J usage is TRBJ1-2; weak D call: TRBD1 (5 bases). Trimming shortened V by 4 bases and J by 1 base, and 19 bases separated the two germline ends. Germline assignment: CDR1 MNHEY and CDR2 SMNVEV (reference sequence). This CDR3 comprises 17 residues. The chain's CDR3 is CASSSGWMGEINYGYTF. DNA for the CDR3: TGTGCCAGCAGTTCGGGTTGGATGGGGGAAATTAACTATGGCTACACCTTC.

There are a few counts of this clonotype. CDR3 in amino acids: CASSHTEETQYF. CDR3 DNA: TGTGCCAGCAGCCACACTGAAGAGACCCAGTACTTC. V is TRBV3-1 and J is TRBJ2-5, with D hard to call. V gave up 3 bases and J gave up 3 bases, with 5 bases separating them. The CDR3 has 12 residues. CDR1 is LGHDT and CDR2 is YNNKEL in the germline V gene (reference sequence).

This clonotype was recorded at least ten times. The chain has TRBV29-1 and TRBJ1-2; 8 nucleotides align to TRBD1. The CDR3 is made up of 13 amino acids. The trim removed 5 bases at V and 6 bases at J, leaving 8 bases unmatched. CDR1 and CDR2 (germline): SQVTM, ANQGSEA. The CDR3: CSVSQGAQDGYTF. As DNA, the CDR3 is TGCAGCGTTTCTCAGGGGGCGCAGGATGGCTACACCTTC.

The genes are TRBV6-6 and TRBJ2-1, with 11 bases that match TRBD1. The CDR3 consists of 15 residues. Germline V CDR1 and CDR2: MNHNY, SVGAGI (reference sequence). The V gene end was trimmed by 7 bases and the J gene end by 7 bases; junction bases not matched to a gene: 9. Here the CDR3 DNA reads TGTGCCAGCACTGACCCGGGACAGGGGGTTAATGAGCAGTTCTTC. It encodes CASTDPGQGVNEQFF.

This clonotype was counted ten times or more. Written as DNA, the CDR3 is TGTGCCAGCAGCCAACTAGCGGGGGACTACGAGCAGTACTTC. Its protein product is CASSQLAGDYEQYF. The chain carries TRBV7-2 and TRBJ2-7; TRBD2 aligns across 11 bases. CDR3 length: 14 residues. V shed 5 bases, J shed 3 bases, and the junction held 3 bases outside the gene matches. CDR1 is SGHTA and CDR2 is FQGNSA in the germline V gene. Drawing the rest from reference TRBV7-2 and TRBJ2-7, the complete variable domain is GAGVSQSPSNKVTEKGKDVELRCDPISGHTALYWYRQSLGQGLEFLIYFQGNSAPDKSGLPSDRFSAERTGGSVSTLTIQRTQQEDSAVYLCASSQLAGDYEQYFGPGTRLTVT.

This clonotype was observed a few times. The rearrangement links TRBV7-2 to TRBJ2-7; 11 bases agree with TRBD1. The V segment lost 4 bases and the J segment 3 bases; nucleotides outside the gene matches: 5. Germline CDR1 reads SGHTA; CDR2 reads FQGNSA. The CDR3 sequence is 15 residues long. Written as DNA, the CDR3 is TGTGCCAGCAGCTGGCCGGACAGGGGGCTCTACGAGCAGTACTTC. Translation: CASSWPDRGLYEQYF.

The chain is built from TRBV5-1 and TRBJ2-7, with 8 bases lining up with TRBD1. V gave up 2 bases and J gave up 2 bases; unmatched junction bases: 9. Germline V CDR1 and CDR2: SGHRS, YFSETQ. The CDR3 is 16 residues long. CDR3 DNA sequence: TGCGCCAGCAGCTTACCGGACAGGGAGAATACCTACGAGCAGTACTTC. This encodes CASSLPDRENTYEQYF. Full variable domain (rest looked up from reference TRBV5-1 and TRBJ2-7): KAGVTQTPRYLIKTRGQQVTLSCSPISGHRSVSWYQQTPGQGLQFLFEYFSETQRNKGNFPGRFSGRQFSNSRSEMNVSTLELGDSALYLCASSLPDRENTYEQYFGPGTRLTVT.

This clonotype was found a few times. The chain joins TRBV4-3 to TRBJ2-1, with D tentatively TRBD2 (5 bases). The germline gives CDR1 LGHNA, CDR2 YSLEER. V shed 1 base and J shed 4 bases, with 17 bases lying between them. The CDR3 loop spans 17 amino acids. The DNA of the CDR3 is TGCGCCAGCAGCCAAGTATACTCCGGCCGGGATTACAATGAGCAGTTCTTC. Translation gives CASSQVYSGRDYNEQFF.

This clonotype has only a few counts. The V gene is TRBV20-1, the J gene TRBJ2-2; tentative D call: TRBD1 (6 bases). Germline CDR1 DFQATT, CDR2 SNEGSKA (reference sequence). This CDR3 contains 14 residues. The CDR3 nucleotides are TGCAGCGCCACCGGGACACCGAACACCGGGGAGCTGTTTTTT. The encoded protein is CSATGTPNTGELFF.

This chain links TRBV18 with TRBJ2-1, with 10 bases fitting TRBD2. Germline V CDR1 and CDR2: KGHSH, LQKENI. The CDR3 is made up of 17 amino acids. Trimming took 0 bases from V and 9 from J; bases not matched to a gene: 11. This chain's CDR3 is CASSPPKKREGQFEQFF. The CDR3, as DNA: TGTGCCAGCTCACCACCAAAAAAGCGGGAGGGCCAGTTTGAGCAGTTCTTC.

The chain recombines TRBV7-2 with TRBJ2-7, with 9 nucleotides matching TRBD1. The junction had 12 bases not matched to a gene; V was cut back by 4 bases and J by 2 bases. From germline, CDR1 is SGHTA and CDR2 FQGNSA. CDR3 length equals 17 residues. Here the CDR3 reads CASSSTPLTGGAYEQYF. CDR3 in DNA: TGTGCCAGCAGCTCCACCCCCCTGACAGGGGGAGCCTACGAGCAGTACTTC.

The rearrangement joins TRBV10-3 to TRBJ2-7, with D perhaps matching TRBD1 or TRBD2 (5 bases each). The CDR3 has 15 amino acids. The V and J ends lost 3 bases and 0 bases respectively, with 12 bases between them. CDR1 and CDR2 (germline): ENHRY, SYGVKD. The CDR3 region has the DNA TGTGCCATCAGTGACCAGGGACGGAGCTCCTACGAGCAGTACTTC. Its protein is CAISDQGRSSYEQYF.

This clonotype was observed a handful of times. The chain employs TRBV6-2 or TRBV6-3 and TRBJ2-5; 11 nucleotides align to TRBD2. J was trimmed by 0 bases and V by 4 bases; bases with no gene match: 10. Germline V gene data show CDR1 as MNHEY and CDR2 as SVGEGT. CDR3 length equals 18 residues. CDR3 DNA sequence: TGTGCCAGCAGTTCCCCGCCCCGACTAGCGGGAAACCAAGAGACCCAGTACTTC. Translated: CASSSPPRLAGNQETQYF.

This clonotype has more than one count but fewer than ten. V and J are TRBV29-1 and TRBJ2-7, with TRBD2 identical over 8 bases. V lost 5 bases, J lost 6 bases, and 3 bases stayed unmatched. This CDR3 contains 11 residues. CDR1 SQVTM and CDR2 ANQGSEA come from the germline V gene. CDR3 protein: CSVHRGGEQYF. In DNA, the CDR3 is TGCAGCGTTCACCGGGGGGGCGAGCAGTACTTC.

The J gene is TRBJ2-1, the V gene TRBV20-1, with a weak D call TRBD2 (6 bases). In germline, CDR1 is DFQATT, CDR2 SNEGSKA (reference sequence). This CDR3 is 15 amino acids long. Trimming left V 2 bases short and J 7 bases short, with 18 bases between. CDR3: CSARKDWRGINEQFF. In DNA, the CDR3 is TGCAGTGCTAGAAAAGACTGGCGGGGTATAAATGAGCAGTTCTTC.

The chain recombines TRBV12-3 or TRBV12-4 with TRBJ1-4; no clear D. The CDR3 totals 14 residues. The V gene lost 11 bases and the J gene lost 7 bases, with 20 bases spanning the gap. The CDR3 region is CAGTGGQLREKLFF. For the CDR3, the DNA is TGTGCCGGCACCGGCGGGCAGTTGCGTGAAAAACTGTTTTTT.

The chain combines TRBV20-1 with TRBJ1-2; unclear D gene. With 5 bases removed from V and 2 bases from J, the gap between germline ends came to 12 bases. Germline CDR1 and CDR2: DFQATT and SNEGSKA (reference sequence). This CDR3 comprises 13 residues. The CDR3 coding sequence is TGCAGTGCTGGGCGACAAGAAAACTATGGCTACACCTTC. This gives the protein CSAGRQENYGYTF.

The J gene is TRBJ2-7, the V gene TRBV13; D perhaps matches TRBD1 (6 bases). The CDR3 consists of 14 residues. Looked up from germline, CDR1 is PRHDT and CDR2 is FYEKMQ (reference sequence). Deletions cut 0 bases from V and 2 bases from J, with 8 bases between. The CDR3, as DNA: TGTGCCAGCAGCTTAGGCCACAGGGCCTACGAGCAGTACTTC. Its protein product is CASSLGHRAYEQYF.

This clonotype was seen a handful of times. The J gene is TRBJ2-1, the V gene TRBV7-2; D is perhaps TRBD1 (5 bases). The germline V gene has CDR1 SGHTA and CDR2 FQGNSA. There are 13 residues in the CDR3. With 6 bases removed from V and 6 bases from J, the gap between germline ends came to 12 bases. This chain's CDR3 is CASRGGRVNEQFF. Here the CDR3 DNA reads TGTGCCAGCAGAGGTGGCAGGGTCAATGAGCAGTTCTTC.

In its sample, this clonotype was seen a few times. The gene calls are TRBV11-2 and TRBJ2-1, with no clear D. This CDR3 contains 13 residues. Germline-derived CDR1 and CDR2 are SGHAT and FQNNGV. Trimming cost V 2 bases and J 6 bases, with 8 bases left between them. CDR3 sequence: CASSLTASNEQFF. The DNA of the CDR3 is TGTGCCAGCAGCTTAACAGCATCCAATGAGCAGTTCTTC.

CDR3 sequence: CASSIQGLDSPLHF. CDR3 in DNA: TGTGCCAGCAGTATACAGGGTCTAGATTCACCCCTCCACTTT. The chain joins TRBV28 to TRBJ1-6, with D perhaps matching TRBD1 (6 bases). Germline-derived CDR1 and CDR2 are MDHEN and SYDVKM. Trimming removed 5 bases at V and 8 bases at J, with 13 bases between. There are 14 residues in the CDR3.

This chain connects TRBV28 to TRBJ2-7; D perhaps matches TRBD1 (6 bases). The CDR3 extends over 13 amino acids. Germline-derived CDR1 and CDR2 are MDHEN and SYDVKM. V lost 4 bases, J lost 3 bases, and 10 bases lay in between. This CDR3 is CASSSHRVYEQYF. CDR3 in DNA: TGTGCCAGCAGTTCCCACAGGGTCTACGAGCAGTACTTC.

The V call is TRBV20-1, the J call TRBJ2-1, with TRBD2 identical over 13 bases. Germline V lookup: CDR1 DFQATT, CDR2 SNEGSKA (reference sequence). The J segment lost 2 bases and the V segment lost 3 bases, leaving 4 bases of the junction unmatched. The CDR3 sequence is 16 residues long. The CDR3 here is CSASPTSGGAYNEQFF. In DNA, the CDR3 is TGCAGTGCTAGTCCTACTAGCGGGGGGGCCTACAATGAGCAGTTCTTC.